The 32 T cell receptor beta chains reported below all come from one sample, sequenced in a study of blood T cells in healthy people across ages. A J-beta primer mix and a sample-barcoded 5' primer were used in a second PCR of about 7 to 12 cycles. From the 5' RACE reads, TCRdb called clonotypes with MiXCR, one entry per CDR3 protein. The table includes about 1.4 million distinct CDR3 sequences, roughly 60% detected once. The specimen sequenced was blood. The receptors come from a man aged 18 to 30 in good health.

The chain recombines TRBV27 with TRBJ1-5; tentative D call: TRBD1 (6 bases). Germline V gene data show CDR1 as MNHEY and CDR2 as SMNVEV (reference sequence). The CDR3 runs 19 residues. V was pared by 6 bases and J by 0 bases, with 24 bases between. CDR3 sequence: CASSQTIGQSSYSNQPQHF. The CDR3 DNA follows: TGTGCCAGCAGCCAAACCATAGGACAGTCTTCCTATAGCAATCAGCCCCAGCATTTT.

Comment on this clonotype: A junction boundary mismatches the germline segment, possibly from a read error. The chain joins TRBV3-1 to TRBJ2-1, with a weak D call TRBD2 (5 bases). CDR1 and CDR2 (germline): LGHDT, YNNKEL (reference sequence). The CDR3 is made up of 14 amino acids. The CDR3 bases are TGTGCCGGCAGCCAAGTTGAGGGATACAATGAGCAGTTCTTC. Its translation is CAGSQVEGYNEQFF.

V gene TRBV11-2 combines with J gene TRBJ1-1; the D is unclear. Trimming cost V 4 bases and J 7 bases, with 7 bases left between them. The CDR3 runs 11 residues. Germline CDR1 and CDR2: SGHAT and FQNNGV. CDR3 bases: TGTGCCAGCAGCTCACAGCTTGAAGCTTTCTTT. Translating gives CASSSQLEAFF.

V gene TRBV7-2 combines with J gene TRBJ2-3; D may be TRBD2 (6 bases). Germline loops: CDR1 SGHTA, CDR2 FQGNSA. Trimming left V 5 bases short and J 2 bases short, with 17 bases between. The CDR3 runs 16 residues. The CDR3 region has the DNA TGTGCCAGCAGCGATACGGAGGGTGGGGTCACAGATACGCAGTATTTT. Translation gives CASSDTEGGVTDTQYF. The whole variable domain, remainder taken from reference TRBV7-2 and TRBJ2-3, is GAGVSQSPSNKVTEKGKDVELRCDPISGHTALYWYRQSLGQGLEFLIYFQGNSAPDKSGLPSDRFSAERTGGSVSTLTIQRTQQEDSAVYLCASSDTEGGVTDTQYFGPGTRLTVL.

This sequence joins TRBV11-3 and TRBJ2-3; weak D call: TRBD2 (6 bases). This CDR3 is built from 15 residues. The germline CDR1 and CDR2 sequences are SGHNT and YENEEA. V shed 5 bases and J shed 2 bases, with 14 bases lying between them. The CDR3 loop reads CASSPHSGNTDTQYF. The CDR3 DNA sequence: TGTGCCAGCAGCCCTCATAGCGGCAACACAGATACGCAGTATTTT.

The chain is built from TRBV6-2 or TRBV6-3 and TRBJ2-5; D is perhaps TRBD1 (6 bases). This CDR3 comprises 19 residues. Looked up from germline, CDR1 is MNHEY and CDR2 is SVGEGT. Trimming took off 5 bases at V and 0 bases at J, with 25 bases between the two ends. The CDR3 DNA reads TGTGCCAGCAGTCCGACAGGAGTAAGGGTTGTAGGCTACCAAGAGACCCAGTACTTC. Amino acid sequence: CASSPTGVRVVGYQETQYF.

CDR3 in DNA: TGTGCCAGCAGCCCCCTTGAGGCGAGCTCCTACAATGAGCAGTTCTTC. Translating gives CASSPLEASSYNEQFF. The chain couples TRBV13 to TRBJ2-1; D is ambiguous. CDR1 PRHDT and CDR2 FYEKMQ come from the germline V gene (reference sequence). Trimming left V 5 bases short and J 0 bases short, with 14 bases between. The CDR3 contains 16 residues.

The V gene is TRBV25-1, the J gene TRBJ1-6; possibly TRBD1 for D (5 bases). Trimming removed 1 base at V and 5 bases at J, with 9 bases between. This CDR3 spans 15 amino acids. Germline V gene lookup returns CDR1 MGHDK and CDR2 SYGVNS. CDR3 residues: CASSEFRGDNSPLHF. CDR3 nucleotides: TGTGCCAGCAGTGAATTTAGAGGGGATAATTCACCCCTCCACTTT.

This clonotype was seen a single time. This chain connects TRBV5-1 to TRBJ2-7; D is possibly TRBD1 or TRBD2 (5 bases each). The CDR3 length is 14 residues. From germline, CDR1 is SGHRS and CDR2 YFSETQ. V lost 2 bases, J lost 2 bases, and 11 bases lay in between. As DNA, the CDR3 is TGCGCCAGCAGCTTCTTAAGGGGACCCTACGAGCAGTACTTC. Translating gives CASSFLRGPYEQYF.

With respect to this clonotype: A junction end diverges from the germline sequence, so it may reflect a read error. The V call is TRBV7-9, the J call TRBJ2-1; tentative D call: TRBD2 (6 bases). Germline lookup yields CDR1 SEHNR and CDR2 FQNEAQ (reference sequence). CDR3 length: 17 amino acids. The chain's CDR3 is CASGFGVAVTPGNEQFF. In DNA form, the CDR3 reads TGTGCCAGCGGCTTCGGGGTAGCGGTCACCCCTGGGAATGAGCAGTTCTTC.

The V and J genes are TRBV6-4 and TRBJ1-2; no firm D call. The germline V gene encodes CDR1 MRHNA and CDR2 SNTAGT. This CDR3 is built from 14 residues. V was cut by 0 bases and J by 4 bases, with 9 bases left in between. CDR3 sequence (DNA): TGTGCCAGCAGTGACTCTGAGGCCGCCTATGGCTACACCTTC. Its protein is CASSDSEAAYGYTF.

The V and J genes are TRBV4-3 and TRBJ2-1; D is undetermined. The germline V gene encodes CDR1 LGHNA and CDR2 YSLEER. V lost 1 base and J lost 7, with 8 bases in between. The CDR3 contains 13 residues. The CDR3 reads CASSQGLENEQFF. As DNA, the CDR3 is TGCGCCAGCAGCCAAGGCCTAGAAAATGAGCAGTTCTTC.

This clonotype occurred once. At one boundary the junction diverges from the germline segment, which might be a read error. The V call is TRBV10-3, the J call TRBJ2-3; 7 nucleotides agree with TRBD1. This CDR3 comprises 12 residues. Germline V lookup: CDR1 ENHRY, CDR2 SYGVKD. The CDR3 DNA reads as TGTACCATCGGGACAGACTCAGATACGCAGTATTTT. This translates into CTIGTDSDTQYF.

The chain couples TRBV7-9 to TRBJ2-1, with D perhaps TRBD1 (5 bases). CDR3 size: 16 residues. Germline lookup yields CDR1 SEHNR and CDR2 FQNEAQ (reference sequence). Trimming removed 4 bases at V and 0 bases at J, with 13 bases between. DNA for the CDR3: TGTGCCAGCAGCTCCCCCCTGGACAACTCCTACAATGAGCAGTTCTTC. Translating it yields CASSSPLDNSYNEQFF.

The chain is built from TRBV19 and TRBJ1-2; D unclear. Germline values: CDR1 LNHDA, CDR2 SQIVND (reference sequence). The CDR3 runs 12 residues. V dropped 0 bases and J dropped 8 bases, with 7 bases sitting between them. CDR3 sequence reads: CASSIESVGYTF. CDR3 nucleotides: TGTGCCAGTAGTATAGAGTCGGTAGGCTACACCTTC.

The chain has TRBV4-2 and TRBJ2-1, with D possibly TRBD2 on 5 matching bases. The J call is doubtful: the DNA matches TRBJ2-7 better. Germline assignment: CDR1 LGHNA and CDR2 YNFKEQ. CDR3 length: 14 residues. As DNA, the CDR3 is TGTGCCAGCAGCCTAGAGGGTTCGTTTGCAGGGCAGTACTTC. Its translation is CASSLEGSFAGQYF.

The chain uses TRBV20-1 and TRBJ1-5; perhaps TRBD1 as D (6 bases). CDR3 size: 15 residues. The V and J ends lost 5 bases and 3 bases respectively, with 17 bases between them. Germline CDR1 DFQATT, CDR2 SNEGSKA (reference sequence). This CDR3 reads CSARTAGWYNQPQHF. CDR3 sequence (DNA): TGCAGTGCTCGGACAGCCGGTTGGTACAATCAGCCCCAGCATTTT.

The V and J genes are TRBV10-3 and TRBJ2-2; D gene ambiguous. The V end was cut by 5 bases, the J end by 5 bases, with 15 bases between. The CDR3 has 15 amino acids. CDR1 is ENHRY, CDR2 SYGVKD, per germline. The CDR3 spells CAISRAERITGELFF. The CDR3 region has the DNA TGTGCCATCAGTAGGGCAGAGAGGATTACCGGGGAGCTGTTTTTT.

J is TRBJ2-3 and V is TRBV7-2, with D perhaps matching TRBD2 (7 bases). The V end was cut by 1 base, the J end by 2 bases, with 10 bases between. CDR1 and CDR2 (germline): SGHTA, FQGNSA. The CDR3 extends over 15 amino acids. CDR3 sequence (DNA): TGTGCCAGCAGCTTAGAGGGGGGGGCCACAGATACGCAGTATTTT. Translation gives CASSLEGGATDTQYF.

V gene TRBV7-9 combines with J gene TRBJ2-3; TRBD1 agrees at 7 bases. J was trimmed by 5 bases and V by 4 bases; bases with no gene match: 9. Germline V gene sequence: CDR1 SEHNR, CDR2 FQNEAQ (reference sequence). The CDR3 is made up of 15 amino acids. DNA of the CDR3: TGTGCCAGCAGCTCCGGGACAGTAGTGGTAGATACGCAGTATTTT. Translating it yields CASSSGTVVVDTQYF.

The chain uses TRBV28 and TRBJ2-4, with D possibly being TRBD2 (7 bases). The germline CDR1 and CDR2 sequences are MDHEN and SYDVKM. The CDR3 is made up of 14 amino acids. V dropped 4 bases and J dropped 13 bases, with 20 bases sitting between them. The CDR3 loop reads CASSWAGAIREQYF. The CDR3 region has the DNA TGTGCCAGCAGTTGGGCGGGGGCAATTAGAGAGCAGTACTTC. Drawing the rest from reference TRBV28 and TRBJ2-4, the complete variable domain is DVKVTQSSRYLVKRTGEKVFLECVQDMDHENMFWYRQDPGLGLRLIYFSYDVKMKEKGDIPEGYSVSREKKERFSLILESASTNQTSMYLCASSWAGAIREQYFGAGTRLSVL.

The chain joins TRBV20-1 to TRBJ1-6, with 7 nucleotides matching TRBD1. The CDR3 covers 17 residues. Germline assignment: CDR1 DFQATT and CDR2 SNEGSKA (reference sequence). V shed 4 bases and J 5 bases; nucleotides not matched to a gene: 14. The CDR3 DNA is TGCAGTGCTAAAGGGGGCCTCACAAGGTCCCATAATTCACCCCTCCACTTT. Protein product: CSAKGGLTRSHNSPLHF.

The J gene is TRBJ2-1, the V gene TRBV12-3 or TRBV12-4, with 7 bases fitting TRBD1. V dropped 0 bases and J dropped 1; count of bases not matched to a gene: 3. There are 16 residues in the CDR3. The CDR3 protein is CASSLALRGSYNEQFF. CDR3 coding DNA: TGTGCCAGCAGTTTAGCGCTCAGGGGGTCCTACAATGAGCAGTTCTTC.

This clonotype was observed many times. The V and J genes are TRBV20-1 and TRBJ1-5, with D possibly being TRBD1 (5 bases). Trimming removed 5 bases at V and 3 bases at J, with 17 bases between. The length of the CDR3 is 15 residues. In germline, CDR1 is DFQATT, CDR2 SNEGSKA (reference sequence). The CDR3 loop is CSAHDPSGDNQPQHF. DNA for the CDR3: TGCAGTGCTCACGATCCATCGGGGGACAATCAGCCCCAGCATTTT.

The chain couples TRBV7-9 to TRBJ2-5, with 7 bases matching TRBD1. The CDR3 totals 14 residues. The J segment lost 4 bases and the V segment lost 3 bases, leaving 5 bases of the junction unmatched. CDR1 SEHNR and CDR2 FQNEAQ come from the germline V gene (reference sequence). CDR3 bases: TGTGCCAGCAGCTTGTTCCGGGACAGAGAGACCCAGTACTTC. This encodes CASSLFRDRETQYF.

This rearrangement joins TRBV10-3 to TRBJ1-2, with unresolved D. Germline V gene data show CDR1 as ENHRY and CDR2 as SYGVKD. The CDR3 spans 14 residues. Trimming shortened V by 0 bases and J by 5 bases, and 10 bases separated the two germline ends. CDR3 coding DNA: TGTGCCATCAGTGAGTCGTTACAGCGATATGGCTACACCTTC. Amino acids: CAISESLQRYGYTF.

This clonotype appeared a single time. V usage is TRBV4-3 and J usage is TRBJ1-5; D unclear. Germline V gene data show CDR1 as LGHNA and CDR2 as YSLEER. Trimming cost V 0 bases and J 7 bases, with 7 bases left between them. CDR3 length: 13 amino acids. DNA for the CDR3: TGCGCCAGCAGCCAAGACCCTAGCCAGCCCCAGCATTTT. Its translation is CASSQDPSQPQHF.

The table lists this clonotype with a few counts. V is TRBV29-1 and J is TRBJ2-5; TRBD2 is a possible D gene (6 bases). Germline V lookup: CDR1 SQVTM, CDR2 ANQGSEA. Deletions cut 6 bases from V and 8 bases from J, with 16 bases between. The CDR3 length is 12 residues. Here the CDR3 DNA reads TGCAGCGTGGACCGTGGGGGAGGAACCCAGTACTTC. It encodes CSVDRGGGTQYF. Supplemented by reference TRBV29-1 and TRBJ2-5, the full variable domain reads SAVISQKPSRDICQRGTSLTIQCQVDSQVTMMFWYRQQPGQSLTLIATANQGSEATYESGFVIDKFPISRPNLTFSTLTVSNMSPEDSSIYLCSVDRGGGTQYFGPGTRLLVL.

This chain joins TRBV28 and TRBJ2-5, with D maybe TRBD1 (6 bases). Germline lookup yields CDR1 MDHEN and CDR2 SYDVKM. V was pared by 7 bases and J by 5 bases, with 17 bases between. This CDR3 is 14 amino acids long. CDR3 coding DNA: TGTGCCAGCATCTCGCCAGGGGCAGGGGAGACCCAGTACTTC. This codes for CASISPGAGETQYF.

This clonotype has a count of ten or more. CDR3 amino acids: CASSPDGAGGLLFF. DNA of the CDR3: TGTGCCAGCTCACCGGACGGGGCGGGAGGGCTCCTGTTCTTC. This sequence joins TRBV18 and TRBJ2-1; 9 positions match TRBD2. Per germline, CDR1 KGHSH and CDR2 LQKENI. The CDR3 is 14 residues long. V lost 3 bases and J lost 15; bases outside the gene matches: 12.

This clonotype was detected only a few times. The chain links TRBV7-2 to TRBJ2-1; 7 positions agree with TRBD2. Unmatched junction bases numbered 4, after V lost 4 bases and J lost 7 bases. CDR3 size: 13 residues. Germline CDR1 SGHTA, CDR2 FQGNSA. CDR3 in DNA: TGTGCCAGCAGCTCGGGACTAACGAATGAGCAGTTCTTC. It translates to CASSSGLTNEQFF.

The chain is built from TRBV5-1 and TRBJ2-2; no clear D. The ends were cut back, 0 bases at V and 3 bases at J, with 9 bases in the middle. The CDR3 covers 15 residues. Germline V gives CDR1 SGHRS, CDR2 YFSETQ. The CDR3 DNA reads as TGCGCCAGCAGCTTGGCATGGTTAGACACCGGGGAGCTGTTTTTT. Amino acid sequence: CASSLAWLDTGELFF.